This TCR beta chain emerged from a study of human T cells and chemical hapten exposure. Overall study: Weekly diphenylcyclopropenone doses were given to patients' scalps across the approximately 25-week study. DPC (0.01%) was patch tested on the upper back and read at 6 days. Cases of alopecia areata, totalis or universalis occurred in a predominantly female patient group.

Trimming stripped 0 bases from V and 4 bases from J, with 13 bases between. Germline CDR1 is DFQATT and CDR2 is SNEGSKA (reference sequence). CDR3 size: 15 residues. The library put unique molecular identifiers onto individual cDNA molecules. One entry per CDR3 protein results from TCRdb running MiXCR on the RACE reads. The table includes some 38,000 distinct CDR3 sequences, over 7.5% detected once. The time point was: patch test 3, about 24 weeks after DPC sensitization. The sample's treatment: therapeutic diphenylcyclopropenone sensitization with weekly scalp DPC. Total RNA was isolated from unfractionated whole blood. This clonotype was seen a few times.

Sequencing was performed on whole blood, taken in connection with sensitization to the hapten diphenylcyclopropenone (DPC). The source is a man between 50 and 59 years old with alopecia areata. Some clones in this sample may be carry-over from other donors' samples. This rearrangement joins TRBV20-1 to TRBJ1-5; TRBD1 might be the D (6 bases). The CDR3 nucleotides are TGCAGTGCTAGAGATGGCGGACAGCTTAATCAGCCCCAGCATTTT. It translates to CSARDGGQLNQPQHF.